This passage covers 19 T cell receptor beta chains from one sample sequenced in a study of blood T cells in healthy people across ages. A sample-barcoded 5' primer and a J-beta primer mix were used in a second PCR of roughly 7 to 11 cycles. TCRdb ran MiXCR on the 5' RACE reads and lists one entry per CDR3 protein. The sample includes 1.5 million to 1.8 million distinct CDR3 sequences, roughly 43% of them seen just once. The specimen sequenced was blood. The receptors come from a woman in her late teens or twenties in good health.

This chain uses TRBV14 with TRBJ2-3; D perhaps matches TRBD1 (6 bases). CDR3 length equals 14 residues. Germline CDR1 is SGHDN and CDR2 is FVKESK. Trimming pared 5 bases from V and 5 bases from J, leaving 14 bases between. CDR3 in DNA: TGTGCCAGCAGCGATACAGGGATGGTAGATACGCAGTATTTT. It encodes CASSDTGMVDTQYF.

This clonotype was counted between two and nine times. This could be a read error, since a much larger clone is one nucleotide away. The chain uses TRBV12-3 or TRBV12-4 and TRBJ1-2; 7 nucleotides align to TRBD1. The CDR3 is made up of 14 amino acids. The V segment lost 5 bases and the J segment 1 base; nucleotides outside the gene matches: 4. The CDR3 coding sequence is TGTGCCAGCAGTGTACGGGACAGTAACTATGGCTACACCTTC. Protein: CASSVRDSNYGYTF.

This clonotype was detected a few times. This sequence joins TRBV6-1 and TRBJ2-5, with 7 bases aligning to TRBD2. In germline, CDR1 is MNHNS, CDR2 SASEGT. The CDR3 totals 15 residues. Trimming cost V 0 bases and J 2 bases; bases outside gene matches: 3. CDR3 loop: CASSEASGTQETQYF. CDR3 nucleotides: TGTGCCAGCAGTGAAGCGAGCGGGACGCAAGAGACCCAGTACTTC.

In its sample, this clonotype was seen a few times. The chain links TRBV24-1 to TRBJ2-5; D unresolved. Per germline, CDR1 KGHDR and CDR2 SFDVKD. This CDR3 has 14 amino acids. The germline V and J ends were trimmed by 1 base and 4 bases, with 9 bases remaining between them. DNA of the CDR3: TGTGCCACCAGTGATTTTACCGGAGTAGAGACCCAGTACTTC. Its translation: CATSDFTGVETQYF.

This clonotype has more than one count but fewer than ten. The V call is TRBV5-1, the J call TRBJ2-7, with 8 bases fitting TRBD2. The CDR3 contains 15 residues. Germline V CDR1 and CDR2: SGHRS, YFSETQ. The V segment lost 4 bases and the J segment 3 bases; nucleotides outside the gene matches: 9. In nucleotides, the CDR3 is TGCGCCAGCAGCCACACAGTTGCGGGGGGCTACGAGCAGTACTTC. Its translation: CASSHTVAGGYEQYF.

V and J are TRBV27 and TRBJ2-3, with TRBD2 matching over 7 bases. The CDR3 is made up of 15 amino acids. The germline V gene encodes CDR1 MNHEY and CDR2 SMNVEV (reference sequence). Losses at the gene ends were 4 bases for V and 7 bases for J; bases not matched to a gene: 11. The CDR3: CASSYRSSGWNTQYF. The CDR3 region has the DNA TGTGCCAGCAGTTATCGAAGTAGCGGGTGGAATACGCAGTATTTT.

This clonotype was counted ten times or more. Sequence at one end of the junction differs from germline and may be a read error. This rearrangement joins TRBV7-7 to TRBJ2-1, with 8 bases matching TRBD1. Germline CDR1 reads SSHAT; CDR2 reads FNYEAQ (reference sequence). The CDR3 totals 13 residues. The CDR3 loop reads CASSLGQGNEQFF. The CDR3 bases are TGTGCTAGCAGCTTAGGACAGGGCAATGAGCAGTTCTTC.

The gene calls are TRBV6-6 and TRBJ2-7, with D perhaps TRBD2 (6 bases). The CDR3 extends over 11 amino acids. Germline assignment: CDR1 MNHNY and CDR2 SVGAGI (reference sequence). Trimming pared 7 bases from V and 4 bases from J, leaving 8 bases between. The CDR3 protein is CASKGGYEQYF. The DNA of the CDR3 is TGTGCCAGCAAAGGAGGGTACGAGCAGTACTTC.

The chain recombines TRBV18 with TRBJ2-7, with D possibly TRBD2 on 6 matching bases. Between the trimmed V and J ends, which lost 3 bases and 2 bases, there was a span of 11 bases. Germline values: CDR1 KGHSH, CDR2 LQKENI. The CDR3 is 14 residues long. The CDR3 sequence: CASSPLRDAYEQYF. DNA for the CDR3: TGTGCCAGCTCACCGCTGCGGGACGCCTACGAGCAGTACTTC. The variable domain in full, with the rest retrieved from reference TRBV18 and TRBJ2-7, is NAGVMQNPRHLVRRRGQEARLRCSPMKGHSHVYWYRQLPEEGLKFMVYLQKENIIDESGMPKERFSAEFPKEGPSILRIQQVVRGDSAAYFCASSPLRDAYEQYFGPGTRLTVT.

The chain couples TRBV9 to TRBJ1-6; 9 bases agree with TRBD1. Germline lookup yields CDR1 SGDLS and CDR2 YYNGEE. The CDR3 sequence is 16 residues long. Losses at the gene ends were 0 bases for V and 8 bases for J; bases not matched to a gene: 6. Written as DNA, the CDR3 is TGTGCCAGCAGCGTAGCGGGACAGGGAGAAGATTCACCCCTCCACTTT. Protein product: CASSVAGQGEDSPLHF.

This clonotype was seen once. The rearrangement links TRBV24-1 to TRBJ1-2; no reliable D call. The CDR3 runs to 15 residues. The V end was cut by 4 bases, the J end by 7 bases, with 18 bases between. CDR1 and CDR2 from the germline V gene are KGHDR and SFDVKD. CDR3 loop: CATSESHPPGSGYTF. CDR3 nucleotides: TGTGCCACCAGTGAATCCCATCCTCCTGGCTCTGGCTACACCTTC.

This rearrangement joins TRBV6-5 to TRBJ2-3, with D unclear. This CDR3 has 13 residues. Germline CDR1 MNHEY, CDR2 SVGAGI. V dropped 6 bases and J dropped 0 bases, with 7 bases sitting between them. The CDR3 spells CASRLFSTDTQYF. The CDR3 bases are TGTGCCAGCAGATTATTTAGCACAGATACGCAGTATTTT.

The V call is TRBV12-3 or TRBV12-4, the J call TRBJ1-1; 7 bases align to TRBD1. Trimming removed 6 bases from V and 5 bases from J; junction bases left unmatched: 12. The CDR3 is 15 residues long. The CDR3, as DNA: TGTGCCAGCAGCCGACAGGGTCGAGTGGAAACTGAAGCTTTCTTT. Its translation is CASSRQGRVETEAFF.

The chain combines TRBV4-1 with TRBJ2-2; a weak D match, TRBD2 (6 bases). V was trimmed by 8 bases and J by 4 bases, leaving 11 bases between them. The CDR3 spans 13 residues. CDR1 is MGHRA and CDR2 is YSYEKL in the germline V gene. The CDR3 coding sequence is TGCGCCAGCGGGGACTTGATCACCGGGGAGCTGTTTTTT. This encodes CASGDLITGELFF.

This clonotype was detected many times. This chain joins TRBV7-2 and TRBJ2-3; 11 bases match TRBD2. CDR1 is SGHTA, CDR2 FQGNSA, per germline. CDR3 length: 16 residues. V dropped 5 bases and J dropped 1; count of bases not matched to a gene: 5. CDR3 in DNA: TGTGCCAGCAGCCTTACTAGCGGGGGTGGCACAGATACGCAGTATTTT. This codes for CASSLTSGGGTDTQYF.

The rearrangement joins TRBV4-2 to TRBJ2-3; weak D call: TRBD2 (6 bases). Between the trimmed V and J ends, which lost 4 bases and 6 bases, there was a span of 17 bases. CDR1 is LGHNA and CDR2 is YNFKEQ in the germline V gene. The CDR3 covers 15 residues. The CDR3 coding sequence is TGTGCCAGCAGCCTGCGGGCGGGATCTATTGATACGCAGTATTTT. Its translation: CASSLRAGSIDTQYF.

As for this clonotype: Relative to the germline gene, one junction end is altered; a read error may explain this. The rearrangement joins TRBV2 to TRBJ2-3; D uncertain. This CDR3 has 13 amino acids. Germline-derived CDR1 and CDR2 are SNHLY and FYNNEI. Written as DNA, the CDR3 is TGTGCCAGCATGGTGGAGTCGAGAGATACGCTGTATTTT. Its protein product is CASMVESRDTLYF.

The rearrangement uses TRBV4-2 and TRBJ2-7; 8 bases are shared with TRBD2. V lost 0 bases to trimming and J lost 3 bases; unmatched junction nucleotides: 10. The germline V gene has CDR1 LGHNA and CDR2 YNFKEQ. The CDR3 has 17 amino acids. The CDR3 loop is CASSQDAGAGAYYEQYF. In DNA, the CDR3 is TGTGCCAGCAGCCAAGATGCCGGAGCGGGGGCTTACTACGAGCAGTACTTC.

This chain uses TRBV20-1 with TRBJ1-6; TRBD1 agrees at 8 bases. The V gene end was trimmed by 2 bases and the J gene end by 10 bases; junction bases not matched to a gene: 4. This CDR3 spans 13 amino acids. The germline gives CDR1 DFQATT, CDR2 SNEGSKA (reference sequence). The CDR3 sequence: CSARQDRASPLHF. The CDR3 coding sequence is TGCAGTGCTAGACAGGACAGGGCCTCACCCCTCCACTTT.